This TCR beta chain originates from a study of T cell responses to AZD1222 COVID-19 vaccine. Study findings and constraints: Females made up more of the donors, who were largely white British, and clonal diversity may have come out too low.

This clone was detected once. Its antigen is still unknown. This CDR3 contains 13 residues. The germline V gene has CDR1 SGHRS and CDR2 YFSETQ. V was clipped by 1 base and J by 7 bases, with 9 bases between them. This table comes from immunoSEQ multiplex PCR, and its TCRdb copy is limited to in-frame clones, with some not included. The sample carries 100,000 to 150,000 clones, roughly 93% recorded once. This receptor was identified in an adult who received the AZD1222 COVID-19 vaccine. Specimen: peripheral blood, collected 28 days after the second AZD1222 dose. V is TRBV5-1 and J is TRBJ1-5; a weak D match, TRBD1 (5 bases). This CDR3 reads CASSLHQGQPQHF. CDR3 DNA: TGCGCCAGCAGCTTGCACCAGGGCCAGCCCCAGCATTTT.